This TCR beta chain was observed in a study of beta chain features in type 1 diabetes. Whole-study findings and limits: A pattern of fewer insertions and more deletions at VDJ junctions was seen in type 1 diabetes patients. Moderate yet significant TCRB CDR3 shortening was seen in Type 1 diabetes patients in all four CD4+ subsets.

The authors reverse transcribed all of the isolated RNA, so sequencing captured expressed TCRB transcripts. Naive, central memory and regulatory T cell samples averaged approximately 3.8 million reads. The table came from immunoSEQ multiplex PCR; TCRdb's copy has only in-frame clones and leaves some out. In the table there are 200,000 to 300,000 clones, approximately 11% of which are singletons. About this clone: The antigen is undetermined.

The germline V gene encodes CDR1 DFQATT and CDR2 SNEGSKA (reference sequence). The CDR3 is 11 residues long. With 5 bases removed from V and 8 bases from J, the gap between germline ends came to 12 bases. About 110 mL of blood, on average, came from one heparinised draw per donor. Sequenced: naive CD4+ T cells from blood. The chain recombines TRBV20-1 with TRBJ1-2; D gene ambiguous. The source is a man aged 25-40 years with type 1 diabetes. The CDR3 is CSAAPPAGYTF. DNA for the CDR3: TGCAGTGCTGCCCCGCCAGCGGGCTACACCTTC.